A selection of T cell receptor beta chains follows, all from one sample in a study of cytomegalovirus exposure and HLA in healthy donors. TCRdb keeps only in-frame clones here, not all; method: immunoSEQ multiplex PCR. The profile covers over 100,000 clones, with roughly 90% appearing a single time and about 6% taken by the ten largest. Sequencing was done on a sample of PBMCs. Every receptor here comes from a woman aged 18-29 years in good health and CMV-seropositive. The CDR3 runs from the conserved cysteine through the conserved F or W. D genes are given only for firm matches. Not every row has a clone size; where given, it reads once, few, many or a size class.

V: TRBV10-3; J: TRBJ2-2; D: -; size: -; DNA: TGTGCCATCAGTGAGATTAGCGTTGGGGAGCTGTTTTTT; CDR3: CAISEISVGELFF
V: TRBV30; J: TRBJ1-4; D: -; size: -; DNA: TGTGCCTGGAGCGTCTCGGGGGGACAAATACTCAAACTGTTTTTT; CDR3: CAWSVSGGQILKLFF
V: TRBV7-9; J: TRBJ2-4; D: TRBD1; size: -; DNA: TGTGCCCTACGGAGGGGACAGGGGGGTATTCAGTACTTC; CDR3: CALRRGQGGIQYF
V: TRBV6-6; J: TRBJ2-3; D: TRBD2; size: -; DNA: TGTGCCAGCAGTTACCCGCTAGCGGGCAACACAGATACGCAGTATTTT; CDR3: CASSYPLAGNTDTQYF
V: TRBV7-9; J: TRBJ2-2; D: TRBD2; size: -; DNA: TGTGCCAGCAGTCCACCGGGACTAGTTACCGGGGAGCTGTTTTTT; CDR3: CASSPPGLVTGELFF
V: TRBV29-1; J: TRBJ1-2; D: TRBD1; size: -; DNA: TGCAGCGTACTCACAGGGGAGGCCTATGGCTACACCTTC; CDR3: CSVLTGEAYGYTF
V: TRBV29-1; J: TRBJ2-3; D: -; size: -; DNA: TGCAGCGTGCAGCCCTTACTAGTCGGTACGCAGTATTTT; CDR3: CSVQPLLVGTQYF
V: TRBV15; J: TRBJ2-2; D: TRBD1; size: few; DNA: TGTGCCACCAGCAGAGATCAGGGGGCGAGTACCGGGGAGCTGTTTTTT; CDR3: CATSRDQGASTGELFF
V: TRBV11-1; J: TRBJ2-7; D: TRBD2; size: -; DNA: TGTGCCAGCAGCCTAATAGCGGGGACCTACGAGCAGTACTTC; CDR3: CASSLIAGTYEQYF
V: TRBV4-1; J: TRBJ2-3; D: TRBD2; size: -; DNA: TGCGCCAGCAGCCAAGCACTAGCGGGGGTGAGGACAGATACGCAGTATTTT; CDR3: CASSQALAGVRTDTQYF
V: TRBV9; J: TRBJ1-3; D: -; size: -; DNA: TGTGCCAGCAGCGACAGTGGGGGCGGGAACACCATATATTTT; CDR3: CASSDSGGGNTIYF
V: TRBV7-9; J: TRBJ1-5; D: -; size: -; DNA: TGTGCCAGCAGCTTAGTTGGAGGTCAGCCCCAGCATTTT; CDR3: CASSLVGGQPQHF
V: TRBV7-8; J: TRBJ2-7; D: -; size: -; DNA: TGTGCCAGCAGCTTAGAAAGGACTTCAGAATACGAGCAGTACTTC; CDR3: CASSLERTSEYEQYF
V: TRBV30; J: TRBJ2-1; D: -; size: -; DNA: TGTGCCTGGAGTCCCAAGGGACTCTACAATGAGCAGTTCTTC; CDR3: CAWSPKGLYNEQFF
V: TRBV7-3; J: TRBJ1-2; D: -; size: -; DNA: TGTGCCAGCAGCCCCGATAATCGTGGGGGCACAGGCTACACCTTC; CDR3: CASSPDNRGGTGYTF
V: TRBV7-9; J: TRBJ1-5; D: TRBD1; size: -; DNA: TGTGCCAGCAGCGCCGGGACAGGGGAATATCAGCCCCAGCATTTT; CDR3: CASSAGTGEYQPQHF
V: TRBV7-2; J: TRBJ2-2; D: -; size: -; DNA: TGTGCCAGCAGCTTTAGTGTCCTCACCGGGGAGCTGTTTTTT; CDR3: CASSFSVLTGELFF
V: TRBV11-2; J: TRBJ1-2; D: -; size: once; DNA: TGTGCCAGCAGCTTCACCGGGTACGACGGCTACACCTTC; CDR3: CASSFTGYDGYTF
V: TRBV4-1; J: TRBJ2-5; D: TRBD2; size: -; DNA: TGCGCCAGCAGCCACTTAGCGGGGGGGATGGAGACCCAGTACTTC; CDR3: CASSHLAGGMETQYF
V: TRBV9; J: TRBJ2-7; D: TRBD2; size: -; DNA: TGTGCCAGCAGCGTGACTAGCGGGAGCGACGAGCAGTACTTC; CDR3: CASSVTSGSDEQYF
V: TRBV28; J: TRBJ2-3; D: -; size: once; DNA: TGTGCCAGCAGTCCTCCAGGTGACAGCGAGCCAGGAGATACGCAGTATTTT; CDR3: CASSPPGDSEPGDTQYF
V: TRBV27; J: TRBJ2-7; D: -; size: -; DNA: TGTGCCAGCAGTCGTAATTTCGGGTTCGAGCAGTACTTC; CDR3: CASSRNFGFEQYF
V: TRBV27; J: TRBJ1-4; D: -; size: few; DNA: TGTGCCAGCAGTTTCTCGGGGGTGAATGAAAAACTGTTTTTT; CDR3: CASSFSGVNEKLFF
V: TRBV27; J: TRBJ2-1; D: -; size: -; DNA: TGTGCCAGCAGTTTGCTGGGGGCAGATAATGAGCAGTTCTTC; CDR3: CASSLLGADNEQFF
V: TRBV5-6; J: TRBJ2-3; D: -; size: -; DNA: TGTGCCAGCAGCCTACCTGGCACAGATACGCAGTATTTT; CDR3: CASSLPGTDTQYF
V: TRBV4-2; J: TRBJ2-7; D: -; size: -; DNA: TGTGCCAGCAGCCAGGAACAGGGTTTTGGGCCTTACGAGCAGTACTTC; CDR3: CASSQEQGFGPYEQYF
V: TRBV2; J: TRBJ2-7; D: TRBD2; size: -; DNA: TGTGCCAGCAGTGCTAGCGGGAGGATAACGTACGAGCAGTACTTC; CDR3: CASSASGRITYEQYF
V: TRBV2; J: TRBJ2-3; D: -; size: -; DNA: TGTGCCAGCAGTGGGGGCGGGGCCACAGATACGCAGTATTTT; CDR3: CASSGGGATDTQYF
V: TRBV7-6; J: TRBJ1-3; D: -; size: -; DNA: TGTGCCAGCAGCTTACAGGACAGCTCTGGAAACACCATATATTTT; CDR3: CASSLQDSSGNTIYF
V: TRBV2; J: TRBJ1-2; D: TRBD1; size: -; DNA: TGTGCCAGCGAAATTACGGGAGACAGGGATTTTCGTCATAACTATGGCTACACCTTC; CDR3: CASEITGDRDFRHNYGYTF
V: TRBV6-5; J: TRBJ1-5; D: -; size: once; DNA: TGTGCCAGCAGTGGGAGGGGATGGCCCCAGCATTTT; CDR3: CASSGRGWPQHF
V: TRBV6-5; J: TRBJ2-1; D: TRBD2; size: -; DNA: TGTGCCAGCATGACTAGCGGGGGCAGGGATGAGCAGTTCTTC; CDR3: CASMTSGGRDEQFF
V: TRBV5-6; J: TRBJ1-1; D: TRBD1; size: -; DNA: TGTGCCAGCAGCTCCGACAGGGCATACACTGAAGCTTTCTTT; CDR3: CASSSDRAYTEAFF
V: TRBV6-5; J: TRBJ1-2; D: TRBD1; size: once; DNA: TGTGCCAGCAGAGGGACAGGGGAGGACTATGGCTACACCTTC; CDR3: CASRGTGEDYGYTF
V: TRBV19; J: TRBJ2-2; D: -; size: -; DNA: TGTGCCAGTAGTCATAACACCGGGGAGCTGTTTTTT; CDR3: CASSHNTGELFF
V: TRBV5-6; J: TRBJ1-1; D: -; size: few; DNA: TGTGCCAGCAGCTTGATGACAGGTTGGGACACTGAAGCTTTCTTT; CDR3: CASSLMTGWDTEAFF
V: TRBV19; J: TRBJ1-4; D: -; size: -; DNA: TGTGCCAGTAGTGCCAGGGTGCGGACTAATGAAAAACTGTTTTTT; CDR3: CASSARVRTNEKLFF
V: TRBV5-8; J: TRBJ2-7; D: TRBD2; size: -; DNA: TGTGCCAGCAGAATGGGACTAGCGTGGTACGAGCAGTACTTC; CDR3: CASRMGLAWYEQYF
V: TRBV29-1; J: TRBJ2-2; D: TRBD1; size: -; DNA: TGCAGCGTCGTTACCCGGGACAGGGGGCCCGGGGAGCTGTTTTTT; CDR3: CSVVTRDRGPGELFF
V: TRBV6-1; J: TRBJ2-7; D: TRBD1; size: -; DNA: TGTGCCAGCAGTGAAGCACACGGGACAGGGGGCTTCGAGCAGTACTTC; CDR3: CASSEAHGTGGFEQYF
V: TRBV5-5; J: TRBJ2-2; D: TRBD1; size: -; DNA: TGTGCCAGCAGCTTACGGACAGGGGGCGTGTCCGGGGAGCTGTTTTTT; CDR3: CASSLRTGGVSGELFF
V: TRBV11-2; J: TRBJ2-2; D: TRBD1; size: -; DNA: TGTGCCAGCAGCCTTCCGGGACAGGGGGCGCCGCACCCCGGGGAGCTGTTTTTT; CDR3: CASSLPGQGAPHPGELFF
V: TRBV2; J: TRBJ2-1; D: TRBD1; size: -; DNA: TGTGCCAGCAGGGACAGGACAGGCAACAATGAGCAGTTCTTC; CDR3: CASRDRTGNNEQFF
V: TRBV11-2; J: TRBJ2-3; D: -; size: -; DNA: TGTGCCAGCAGCAGAGGACTAGATACGCAGTATTTT; CDR3: CASSRGLDTQYF
V: TRBV5-8; J: TRBJ1-2; D: TRBD1; size: -; DNA: TGTGCCAGCAGCGAGAACAGGGGGTGGAATGGCTACACCTTC; CDR3: CASSENRGWNGYTF
V: TRBV18; J: TRBJ2-1; D: -; size: -; DNA: TGTGCCAGCTCCACGGAGGGGGCGAGTGAGCAGTTCTTC; CDR3: CASSTEGASEQFF
V: TRBV7-9; J: TRBJ2-7; D: TRBD1; size: -; DNA: TGTGCCAGCAGCTTAGGGGACAGTTCCTACGAGCAGTACTTC; CDR3: CASSLGDSSYEQYF
V: TRBV13; J: TRBJ1-1; D: TRBD1; size: -; DNA: TGTGCCAGCAGCCATACAGGGGACCCCATGACTGAAGCTTTCTTT; CDR3: CASSHTGDPMTEAFF
V: TRBV6-6; J: TRBJ1-2; D: -; size: -; DNA: TGTGCCAGCAGTTACTCGATGACAGTGAACTATGGCTACACCTTC; CDR3: CASSYSMTVNYGYTF
V: TRBV19; J: TRBJ2-7; D: TRBD2; size: -; DNA: TGTGCCAGTAGTATCGGGGGGAGCCGGGACGAGCAGTACTTC; CDR3: CASSIGGSRDEQYF
V: TRBV21-1; J: TRBJ2-1; D: -; size: -; DNA: TGTGCCATTGAAATAAGGCGGGGGGCCCACCACTACAATGAGCAGTTCTTC; CDR3: CAIEIRRGAHHYNEQFF
V: TRBV15; J: TRBJ2-7; D: TRBD2; size: -; DNA: TGTGCCACCAGCCGACCGGGACTAGCGGGAAGGTACGAGCAGTACTTC; CDR3: CATSRPGLAGRYEQYF
V: TRBV11-3; J: TRBJ1-1; D: TRBD1; size: -; DNA: TGTGCCAGCAGCTTAGGGGGGACAGGGGGCCTTTTTGAAGCTTTCTTT; CDR3: CASSLGGTGGLFEAFF
V: TRBV27; J: TRBJ2-7; D: TRBD2; size: -; DNA: TGTGCCAGTTCCCCGAGCGGGAGTCCCTACGAGCAGTACTTC; CDR3: CASSPSGSPYEQYF
V: TRBV11-3; J: TRBJ2-7; D: TRBD1; size: once; DNA: TGTGCCAGCAGCCGGGGGCAGGGGGCGGCCTACGAGCAGTACTTC; CDR3: CASSRGQGAAYEQYF
V: TRBV19; J: TRBJ1-5; D: -; size: few; DNA: TGTGCCAGTAGTATTGGGGGGACGATGGGCAATCAGCCCCAGCATTTT; CDR3: CASSIGGTMGNQPQHF
V: TRBV19; J: TRBJ2-3; D: -; size: -; DNA: TGTGCCAGTAGTAGACAGGCCAGCACAGATACGCAGTATTTT; CDR3: CASSRQASTDTQYF